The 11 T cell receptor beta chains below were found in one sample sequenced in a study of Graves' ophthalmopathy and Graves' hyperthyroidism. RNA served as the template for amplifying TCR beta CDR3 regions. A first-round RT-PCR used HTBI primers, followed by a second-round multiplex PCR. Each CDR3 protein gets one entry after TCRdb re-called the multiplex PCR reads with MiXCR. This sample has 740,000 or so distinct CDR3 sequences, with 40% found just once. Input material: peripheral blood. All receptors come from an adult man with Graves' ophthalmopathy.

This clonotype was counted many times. In DNA form, the CDR3 reads TGTGCCATCAGTGGGCAGGACACCTCCTCCTATGGCTACACCTTC. It is translated as CAISGQDTSSYGYTF. The chain couples TRBV10-3 to TRBJ1-2; TRBD1 is a possible D gene (5 bases). Germline values: CDR1 ENHRY, CDR2 SYGVKD. The CDR3 sequence is 15 residues long. V lost 4 bases and J 4 bases, leaving 16 bases between the germline ends.

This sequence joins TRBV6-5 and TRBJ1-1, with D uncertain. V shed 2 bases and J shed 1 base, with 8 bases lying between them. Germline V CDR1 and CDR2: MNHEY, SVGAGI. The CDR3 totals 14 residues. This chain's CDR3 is CASSYPGSNTEAFF. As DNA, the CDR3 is TGTGCCAGCAGTTACCCCGGATCGAACACTGAAGCTTTCTTT.

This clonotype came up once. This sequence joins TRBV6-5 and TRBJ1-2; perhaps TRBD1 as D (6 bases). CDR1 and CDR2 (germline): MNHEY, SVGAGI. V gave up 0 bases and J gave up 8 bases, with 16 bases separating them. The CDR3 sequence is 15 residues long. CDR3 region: CASSYSTNRVRGYTF. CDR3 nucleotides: TGTGCCAGCAGTTACTCGACAAACAGGGTCAGAGGCTACACCTTC.

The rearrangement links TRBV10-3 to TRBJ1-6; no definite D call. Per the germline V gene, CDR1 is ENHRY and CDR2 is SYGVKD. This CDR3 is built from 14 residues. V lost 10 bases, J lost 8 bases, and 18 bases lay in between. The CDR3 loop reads CASSPKGVDSPLHF. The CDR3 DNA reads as TGTGCCAGCAGCCCAAAGGGAGTGGATTCACCCCTCCACTTT.

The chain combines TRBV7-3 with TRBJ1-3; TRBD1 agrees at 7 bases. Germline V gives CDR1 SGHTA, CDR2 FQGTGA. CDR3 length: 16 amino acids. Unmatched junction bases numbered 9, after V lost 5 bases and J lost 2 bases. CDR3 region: CASSPSGGMAGNTIYF. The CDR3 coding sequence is TGTGCCAGCAGCCCGTCAGGGGGAATGGCTGGAAACACCATATATTTT.

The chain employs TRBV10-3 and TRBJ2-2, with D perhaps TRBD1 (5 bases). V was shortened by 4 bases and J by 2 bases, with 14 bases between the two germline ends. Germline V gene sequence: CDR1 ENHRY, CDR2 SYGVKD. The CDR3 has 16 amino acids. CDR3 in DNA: TGTGCCATCAGTGCGGCGGCAGGACAAAACACCGGGGAGCTGTTTTTT. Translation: CAISAAAGQNTGELFF.

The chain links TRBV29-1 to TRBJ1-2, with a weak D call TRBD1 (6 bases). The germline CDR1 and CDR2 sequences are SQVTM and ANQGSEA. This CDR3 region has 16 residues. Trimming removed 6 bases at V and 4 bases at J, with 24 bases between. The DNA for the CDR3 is TGCAGCGTGGAGCCCGCCGACAGGCAATTCGTCTATGGCTACACCTTC. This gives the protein CSVEPADRQFVYGYTF.

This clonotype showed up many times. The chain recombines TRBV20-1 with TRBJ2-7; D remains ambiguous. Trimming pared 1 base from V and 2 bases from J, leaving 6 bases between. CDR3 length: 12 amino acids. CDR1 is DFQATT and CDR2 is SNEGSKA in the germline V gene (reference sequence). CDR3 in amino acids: CSARVPAYEQYF. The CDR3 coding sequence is TGCAGTGCTAGAGTACCGGCCTACGAGCAGTACTTC.

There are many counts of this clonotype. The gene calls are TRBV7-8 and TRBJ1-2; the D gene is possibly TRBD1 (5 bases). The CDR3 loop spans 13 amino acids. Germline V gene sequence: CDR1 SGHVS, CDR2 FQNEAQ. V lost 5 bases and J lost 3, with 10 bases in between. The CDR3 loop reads CASSKSRDYGYTF. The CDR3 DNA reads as TGTGCCAGCAGCAAGTCCAGGGACTATGGCTACACCTTC.

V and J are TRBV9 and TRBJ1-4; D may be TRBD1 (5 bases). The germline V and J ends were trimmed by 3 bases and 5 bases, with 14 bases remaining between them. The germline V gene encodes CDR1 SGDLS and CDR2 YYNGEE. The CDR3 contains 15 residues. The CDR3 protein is CASSAPGGTNEKLFF. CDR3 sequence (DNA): TGTGCCAGCAGCGCCCCGGGAGGGACCAATGAAAAACTGTTTTTT.

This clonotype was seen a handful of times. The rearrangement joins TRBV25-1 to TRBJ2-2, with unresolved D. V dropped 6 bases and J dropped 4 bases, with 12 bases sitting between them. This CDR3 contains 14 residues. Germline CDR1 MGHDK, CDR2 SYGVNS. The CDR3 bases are TGTGCCAGCAGCCAAGTATACGGCACCGGGGAGCTGTTTTTT. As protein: CASSQVYGTGELFF.